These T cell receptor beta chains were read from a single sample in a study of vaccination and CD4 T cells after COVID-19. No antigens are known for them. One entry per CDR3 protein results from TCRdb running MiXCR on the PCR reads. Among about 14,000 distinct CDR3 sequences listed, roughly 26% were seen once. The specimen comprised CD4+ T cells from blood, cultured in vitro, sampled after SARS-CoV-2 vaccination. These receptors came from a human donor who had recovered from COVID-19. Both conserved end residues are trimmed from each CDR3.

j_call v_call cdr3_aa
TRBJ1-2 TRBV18 ASSPEAGFNYGYT
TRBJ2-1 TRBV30 AWSVEIFRSGEGSYNEQF
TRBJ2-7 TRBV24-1 ATSEGSGTSRREQY
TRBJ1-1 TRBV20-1 SASSGFRGAGAF
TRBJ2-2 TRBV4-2 ASSQVKGVKNTGELF
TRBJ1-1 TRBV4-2 ASSPGFRDTEAF
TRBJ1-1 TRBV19 ASRRTGRDTEAF
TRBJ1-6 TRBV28 ASSLYPGNSPLH
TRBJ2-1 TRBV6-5 ASSSRVEQF
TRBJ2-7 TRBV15 ATSRVGGSSYEQY
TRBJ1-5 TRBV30 AWSVPGFYSNQPQH
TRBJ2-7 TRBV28 ASRGAGRSYEQY
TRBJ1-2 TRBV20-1 SAPDRGAHGYT
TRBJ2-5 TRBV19 ASSIDLPSGRGTQY
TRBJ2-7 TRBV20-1 SASHEQY
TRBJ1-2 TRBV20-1 SAIPGFDGYT
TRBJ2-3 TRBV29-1 SVGQGISDTQY
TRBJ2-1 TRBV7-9 ASSLARSDQPYNEQF
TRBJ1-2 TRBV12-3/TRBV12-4 ASSLRTGNGDGYT
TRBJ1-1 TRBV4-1 ASSQVGTENTEAF
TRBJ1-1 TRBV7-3 ASSLIRGGPTFWGTEAF
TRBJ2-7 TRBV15 ATLITGDEQY
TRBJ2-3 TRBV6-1 ASSDRGFGTDTQY
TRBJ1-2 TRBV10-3 AISDPTGTGGVWGYT
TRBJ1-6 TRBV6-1 ASRGGTVRTPLH
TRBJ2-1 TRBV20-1 SARPGGAGNEQF
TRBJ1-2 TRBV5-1 ASSLEGGMIYT
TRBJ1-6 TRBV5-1 ASSFQGPSSYNSPLH
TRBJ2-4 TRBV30 AWSLLAARAKNIQY
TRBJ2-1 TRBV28 ASPPRGSGSFSYNEQF
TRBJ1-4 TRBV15 ATSRGGDDEKLF
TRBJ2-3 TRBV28 ASISLLAGAPDTQY
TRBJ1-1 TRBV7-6 ASSLEGAATEAF
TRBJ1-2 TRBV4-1 ASSQDGQNFYGYT
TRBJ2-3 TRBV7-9 ASTLGGVGLTDTQY
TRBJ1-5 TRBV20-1 SAGGGLSNQPQH
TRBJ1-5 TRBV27 ASSLSRNQPQH
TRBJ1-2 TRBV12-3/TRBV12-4 ASRLQGANYGYT
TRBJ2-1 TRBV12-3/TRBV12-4 ASTPLAGGRSSYNEQF
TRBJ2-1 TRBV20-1 SAGIAGGSSYNEQF
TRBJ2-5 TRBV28 ASSLSTSGTGETQY
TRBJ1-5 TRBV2 ASRGDSNQPQH